This TCR beta chain was sequenced in a study of cytomegalovirus exposure and HLA in healthy donors. Notes on the study in general: In vitro confirmation showed three CMV-associated chains to be CMV antigen specific.

CDR1 and CDR2 (germline): SGHTA, FQGNSA. CDR3 length: 15 residues. Trimming removed 5 bases from V and 6 bases from J; junction bases left unmatched: 13. This clone has only one observation. What it recognizes is unknown. Amplification used 60 Vbeta primers and 13 Jbeta primers. Here immunoSEQ multiplex PCR was the method, and the copy in TCRdb shows in-frame clones only, minus some. The table includes 200,000 to 250,000 clones, around 80% detected once. V is TRBV7-2 and J is TRBJ2-7, with 7 bases fitting TRBD2. Sequenced: PBMCs. This TCR was recovered from a woman aged 60-70 years in good health and CMV-seropositive. The CDR3 DNA reads TGTGCCAGCAGCCCTTCAGCGGGGCGTTTTGTCGAGCAGTACTTC. Its protein is CASSPSAGRFVEQYF.